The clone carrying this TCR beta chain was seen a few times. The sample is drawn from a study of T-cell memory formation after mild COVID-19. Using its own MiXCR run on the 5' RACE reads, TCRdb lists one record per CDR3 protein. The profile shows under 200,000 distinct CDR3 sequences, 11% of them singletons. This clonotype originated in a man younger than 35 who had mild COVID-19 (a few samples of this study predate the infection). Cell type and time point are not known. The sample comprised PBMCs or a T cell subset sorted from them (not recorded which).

CDR3 residues: CASSQGTGGVHSYEQYV. The CDR3 nucleotides read TGTGCCAGCAGCCAAGGGACAGGGGGGGTCCACTCCTACGAGCAGTACGTC. This chain uses TRBV28 with TRBJ2-7; 11 nucleotides agree with TRBD1. With V trimmed by 6 bases and J by 0 bases, 10 bases remained unmatched. Looked up from germline, CDR1 is MDHEN and CDR2 is SYDVKM. The CDR3 totals 17 residues.